This entry concerns a single TCR beta chain. Its cognate antigen is unknown. Measured with immunoSEQ multiplex PCR; TCRdb has only the in-frame clones, and not every one. The sample shows approximately 4,600 clones, 77% of them seen only once. The data were taken from a study of T cell clonotyping in hematopoietic cell transplantation. V dropped 4 bases and J dropped 9 bases, with 21 bases sitting between them. The CDR3 runs 15 residues. Germline loops: CDR1 MDHEN, CDR2 SYDVKM. Regarding the study as a whole: At the given depth, recipient repertoires were over 95% de novo clonotypes. Broader posttransplant TCR repertoire diversity was predicted by graft donor and pretransplant recipient Inverse Simpson Index values. Pathologically expanded recipient clonotypes increased progressively from day 30 to day 180 as diversity fell.

This sequence joins TRBV28 and TRBJ1-1; tentative D call: TRBD1 (6 bases). The receptor was derived from a female patient aged 45-65 years who had an allogeneic stem cell transplant from an unrelated donor, so the T cells may come from the graft donor. Some clones in this sample may be carry-over from other donors' samples. The material sequenced was peripheral blood mononuclear cells, taken 100 days after allogeneic stem cell transplant. The CDR3 region is CASSSLQGPSSQAFF. The DNA for the CDR3 is TGTGCCAGCAGTTCCCTACAGGGACCCTCGTCCCAAGCTTTCTTT.